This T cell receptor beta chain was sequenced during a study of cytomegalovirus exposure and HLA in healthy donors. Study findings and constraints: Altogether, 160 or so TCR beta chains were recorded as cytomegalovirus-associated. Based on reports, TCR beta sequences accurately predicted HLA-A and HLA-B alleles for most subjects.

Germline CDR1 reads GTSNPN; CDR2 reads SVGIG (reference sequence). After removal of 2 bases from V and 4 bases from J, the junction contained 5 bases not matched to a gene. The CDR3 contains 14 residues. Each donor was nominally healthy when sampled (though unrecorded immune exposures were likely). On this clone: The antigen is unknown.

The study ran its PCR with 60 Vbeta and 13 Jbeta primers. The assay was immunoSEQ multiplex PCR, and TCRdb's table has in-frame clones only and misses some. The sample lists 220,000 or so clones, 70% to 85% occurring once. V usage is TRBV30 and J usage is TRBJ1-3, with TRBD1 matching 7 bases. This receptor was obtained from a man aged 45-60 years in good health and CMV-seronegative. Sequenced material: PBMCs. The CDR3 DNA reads TGTGCCTGGAGTCCCGGGACAGTAGGAAACACCATATATTTT. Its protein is CAWSPGTVGNTIYF.